A selection of T cell receptor beta chains follows, all from one sample in a study of T cells after yellow fever vaccination. TCRdb recomputed calls from the 5' RACE reads with MiXCR, one row per CDR3 protein. The table records 20,000 to 25,000 distinct CDR3 sequences, 3% to 4% of them present only once. Sequenced material: PBMCs, either bulk or a sorted T-cell subset (CD4+, CD8+, memory, or dextramer-sorted; not recorded which), taken roughly 46 days after the first yellow fever vaccination. The source of these receptors is a man younger than 30 who received the YFV17D yellow fever vaccine. Both conserved end residues are part of each CDR3. The order of the fields is clone size, D gene, V gene, J gene, CDR3 DNA, CDR3 protein. A D gene is named only where the DNA matches it firmly. A row's size may be missing; if present it is once, few, many or a size class.

size: many
D: -
V: TRBV7-2
J: TRBJ2-3
DNA: TGTGCCAGCAGCTTAAACGCGGATACGCAGTATTTT
CDR3: CASSLNADTQYF

size: many
D: -
V: TRBV4-2
J: TRBJ1-2
DNA: TGTGCCAGCAGCCAAGAAGGGACCGGCTATGGCTACACCTTC
CDR3: CASSQEGTGYGYTF

size: many
D: -
V: TRBV10-2
J: TRBJ2-3
DNA: TGCGCCAGCACCGCTCTTTTTGGGGGGCAACGGACAGATACGCAGTATTTT
CDR3: CASTALFGGQRTDTQYF

size: many
D: -
V: TRBV3-1
J: TRBJ2-3
DNA: TGTGCCAGCAGCCAAGCAGGGGCAGATACGCAGTATTTT
CDR3: CASSQAGADTQYF

size: many
D: -
V: TRBV12-3/TRBV12-4
J: TRBJ2-2
DNA: TGTGCCAGCAGTTTAGTTTCAGGGGAGCCCGGGGAGCTGTTTTTT
CDR3: CASSLVSGEPGELFF

size: many
D: -
V: TRBV20-1
J: TRBJ2-5
DNA: TGCAGTGCGGCCCCTGCGTCAGGCCGATCTGCGGAGACCCAGTACTTC
CDR3: CSAAPASGRSAETQYF

size: many
D: TRBD2
V: TRBV20-1
J: TRBJ2-5
DNA: TGCAGTTCCTTAGCGGGGGGAATGCAAGAGACCCAGTACTTC
CDR3: CSSLAGGMQETQYF

size: medium-sized
D: -
V: TRBV5-4
J: TRBJ2-3
DNA: TGTGCCAGCAGCTTTCCCGAGATCACAGATACGCAGTATTTT
CDR3: CASSFPEITDTQYF

size: many
D: -
V: TRBV6-6
J: TRBJ1-1
DNA: TGTGCCAGCAGTTACTCGGAACAGCCTGAAGCTTTCTTT
CDR3: CASSYSEQPEAFF

size: many
D: -
V: TRBV7-9
J: TRBJ1-1
DNA: TGTGCCAGCAGCTTTAGTGGGGGGTGGAACACTGAAGCTTTCTTT
CDR3: CASSFSGGWNTEAFF

size: many
D: -
V: TRBV7-2
J: TRBJ2-2
DNA: TGTGCCAGCAGCCTCACTAGGGGTCGGACCGGGGAGCTGTTTTTT
CDR3: CASSLTRGRTGELFF

size: many
D: -
V: TRBV6-2/TRBV6-3
J: TRBJ1-1
DNA: TGTGCCAGCCACGTTTGGGGGGTGAACACTGAAGCTTTCTTT
CDR3: CASHVWGVNTEAFF

size: many
D: -
V: TRBV18
J: TRBJ1-1
DNA: TGTGCCAGCTCCCCTCGAGGCGGGGGGGTGAACACTGAAGCTTTCTTT
CDR3: CASSPRGGGVNTEAFF

size: medium-sized
D: -
V: TRBV7-6
J: TRBJ1-3
DNA: TGTGCCAGCAGCTTAGCGACTGGCTCTGGAAACACCATATATTTT
CDR3: CASSLATGSGNTIYF

size: few
D: -
V: TRBV20-1
J: TRBJ1-2
DNA: TGCAGTGCTAGGGAGCTGCGTGGCTACACCTTC
CDR3: CSARELRGYTF

size: many
D: TRBD2
V: TRBV5-1
J: TRBJ2-5
DNA: TGCGCCAGCAGCCTACGAGCGCGGGGGGGCCAAGAGACCCAGTACTTC
CDR3: CASSLRARGGQETQYF

size: many
D: -
V: TRBV5-1
J: TRBJ2-1
DNA: TGCGCCAGCAGCTTGGTTGGCGTTGGCAATGAGCAGTTCTTC
CDR3: CASSLVGVGNEQFF

size: many
D: -
V: TRBV10-3
J: TRBJ2-6
DNA: TGTGCCCTCGAGCAGGTTGGGGCCAACGTCCTGACTTTC
CDR3: CALEQVGANVLTF

size: many
D: -
V: TRBV6-6
J: TRBJ1-5
DNA: TGTGCCACCTACCTTATCGAAGGTCAGCCCCAGCATTTT
CDR3: CATYLIEGQPQHF

size: -
D: TRBD1
V: TRBV11-2
J: TRBJ2-2
DNA: TGTGTCAGCAGCTCACGACAGGGATTTACCGGGGAGCTGTTTTTT
CDR3: CVSSSRQGFTGELFF

size: many
D: -
V: TRBV4-3
J: TRBJ2-2
DNA: TGCGCCAGCAGCCAAGATTTTGGGGTAACAGGATGGTCCGGGGAGCTGTTTTTT
CDR3: CASSQDFGVTGWSGELFF

size: many
D: -
V: TRBV28
J: TRBJ1-2
DNA: TGTGCCAGCAGTCCCGGGTATAATTATGGCTACACCTTC
CDR3: CASSPGYNYGYTF

size: many
D: TRBD1
V: TRBV7-2
J: TRBJ2-5
DNA: TGTGCCAGCAGCTCGGGACAGGGGACAGAGACCCAGTACTTC
CDR3: CASSSGQGTETQYF

size: many
D: -
V: TRBV20-1
J: TRBJ1-2
DNA: TGCAGTGCTAGAGTGGTCAGGGGACCAGAGGGCTACACCTTC
CDR3: CSARVVRGPEGYTF

size: few
D: TRBD1
V: TRBV20-1
J: TRBJ1-2
DNA: TGCAGTGCCACCCAGGGACAGGCGTTGCGGGGCTACACCTTC
CDR3: CSATQGQALRGYTF

size: many
D: TRBD2
V: TRBV7-3
J: TRBJ2-1
DNA: TGTGCCAGCAGCCCACGGGGTACGGGGGGGTCTCTGCAGTTCTTC
CDR3: CASSPRGTGGSLQFF

size: -
D: -
V: TRBV5-5
J: TRBJ1-2
DNA: TGTGCCAGCGGCCCGGGGGGCCGCGGCTACACCTTC
CDR3: CASGPGGRGYTF

size: many
D: -
V: TRBV20-1
J: TRBJ1-4
DNA: TGCAGTGCTAATCAACCCCAAGGGGGGGAGGAAAAACTGTTTTTT
CDR3: CSANQPQGGEEKLFF

size: many
D: TRBD1
V: TRBV5-4
J: TRBJ2-5
DNA: TGTGCCAGCAGCTTGGCCCAGGGGGCGTCAAGGGAGACCCAGTACTTC
CDR3: CASSLAQGASRETQYF

size: many
D: -
V: TRBV5-4
J: TRBJ1-2
DNA: TGTGCCAGCAGCCCCCCCGGCAAGAGCTATGGCTACACCTTC
CDR3: CASSPPGKSYGYTF

size: many
D: TRBD1
V: TRBV20-1
J: TRBJ1-5
DNA: TGCAGTGCTAGGCCGACAGGGGTGGGTCAGCCCCAGCATTTT
CDR3: CSARPTGVGQPQHF

size: many
D: TRBD1
V: TRBV5-4
J: TRBJ1-2
DNA: TGTGCCAGCAGCCTGGACGGACAGGGGGCGCGTGGCTACACCTTC
CDR3: CASSLDGQGARGYTF

size: many
D: -
V: TRBV28
J: TRBJ2-2
DNA: TGTGCCAGCAGTTTGGGTACCGGGGAGCTGTTTTTT
CDR3: CASSLGTGELFF

size: many
D: -
V: TRBV2
J: TRBJ2-6
DNA: TGTGCCAGCAGTCCTCCCCGCTCTGGGGCCAACGTCCTGACTTTC
CDR3: CASSPPRSGANVLTF

size: many
D: TRBD1
V: TRBV4-3
J: TRBJ1-1
DNA: TGCGCCAGCAGCTGGGACAGGGGGAACACTGAAGCTTTCTTT
CDR3: CASSWDRGNTEAFF

size: many
D: -
V: TRBV6-5
J: TRBJ2-2
DNA: TGTGCCAGCAGTTACTCGCCTCCTGGGGGGCTTTCCCCCGGGGAGCTGTTTTTT
CDR3: CASSYSPPGGLSPGELFF

size: many
D: TRBD2
V: TRBV29-1
J: TRBJ2-5
DNA: TGCAGCGCGGGGGGGGCGAAAGAGACCCAGTACTTC
CDR3: CSAGGAKETQYF

size: many
D: -
V: TRBV5-1
J: TRBJ2-2
DNA: TGCGCCAGCAGCTCTTCTGGAAGGGCGAACACCGGGGAGCTGTTTTTT
CDR3: CASSSSGRANTGELFF

size: medium-sized
D: -
V: TRBV6-5
J: TRBJ1-2
DNA: TGTGCCAGCAGTTACTCGACCAGGGGAGGCTACACCTTC
CDR3: CASSYSTRGGYTF

size: many
D: TRBD1
V: TRBV18
J: TRBJ1-6
DNA: TGTGCCAGCACACAGGGGGAGCATTCACCCCTCCACTTT
CDR3: CASTQGEHSPLHF